A selection of T cell receptor beta chains follows, all from one sample in a study of blood T cell repertoires in COVID-19. Some clones are missing from TCRdb's copy, which holds only in-frame ones; the method was immunoSEQ multiplex PCR. The sample shows approximately 220,000 clones, about 87% of them seen only once. The sequencing sample was made of PBMCs or T cells enriched from blood (not recorded which). Receptor source: a woman aged 25 to 45 with acute COVID-19. CDR3s include the opening cysteine and the closing phenylalanine or tryptophan. A D gene is named only where the DNA matches it firmly. Clone size is stated in some rows and not others, as once, few, many or a class when expanded.

v_gene: TRBV7-2
d_gene: -
len: 14
abundance: -
j_gene: TRBJ1-4
CDR3nt: TGTGCCAGCAGCCTGGGACTGATTAATGAAAAACTGTTTTTT
CDR3aa: CASSLGLINEKLFF

v_gene: TRBV11-3
d_gene: TRBD2
len: 16
abundance: -
j_gene: TRBJ2-1
CDR3nt: TGTGCCAGCAGCTTAGATTTGAGCGGGGGGGATAATGAGCAGTTCTTC
CDR3aa: CASSLDLSGGDNEQFF

v_gene: TRBV2
d_gene: TRBD1
len: 18
abundance: -
j_gene: TRBJ2-6
CDR3nt: TGTGCCAGCAGTTCATGGACAGGGGGAAACTCTGGGGCCAACGTCCTGACTTTC
CDR3aa: CASSSWTGGNSGANVLTF

v_gene: TRBV6-5
d_gene: TRBD1
len: 12
abundance: -
j_gene: TRBJ1-1
CDR3nt: TGTGCCAGCGACAGGGGGTGGACTGAAGCTTTCTTT
CDR3aa: CASDRGWTEAFF

v_gene: TRBV18
d_gene: -
len: 13
abundance: -
j_gene: TRBJ1-6
CDR3nt: TGTGCCAGCTCACTCATAATAGAGTCACCCCTCCACTTT
CDR3aa: CASSLIIESPLHF

v_gene: TRBV19
d_gene: -
len: 13
abundance: once
j_gene: TRBJ2-1
CDR3nt: TGTGCCAGTAGTATCGGGCAGAGGGATGAGCAGTTCTTC
CDR3aa: CASSIGQRDEQFF

v_gene: TRBV6-5
d_gene: TRBD1
len: 16
abundance: -
j_gene: TRBJ2-7
CDR3nt: TGTGCCAGCAGTTTAGCCATGGACAGGGGCGACTACGAGCAGTACTTC
CDR3aa: CASSLAMDRGDYEQYF

v_gene: TRBV24-1
d_gene: TRBD1
len: 13
abundance: -
j_gene: TRBJ1-1
CDR3nt: TGTGCCACCAGTGATTCATCAGGGGGCATGGCTTTCTTT
CDR3aa: CATSDSSGGMAFF

v_gene: TRBV14
d_gene: -
len: 17
abundance: -
j_gene: TRBJ2-2
CDR3nt: TGTGCCAGCAGCCAACAACCTCCCCTAACGAACACCGGGGAGCTGTTTTTT
CDR3aa: CASSQQPPLTNTGELFF

v_gene: TRBV2
d_gene: TRBD2
len: 15
abundance: -
j_gene: TRBJ2-1
CDR3nt: TGTGCCAGCAGTGGGACTAGCGGGGGGTCGAATGAGCAGTTCTTC
CDR3aa: CASSGTSGGSNEQFF

v_gene: TRBV19
d_gene: -
len: 14
abundance: -
j_gene: TRBJ1-1
CDR3nt: TGTGCCACCGGGAAGGTCGGGGAGGGGACTGAAGCTTTCTTT
CDR3aa: CATGKVGEGTEAFF

v_gene: TRBV7-2
d_gene: TRBD1
len: 14
abundance: -
j_gene: TRBJ1-1
CDR3nt: TGTGCCAGCAGCAGACTTCACAGGGGCACTGAAGCTTTCTTT
CDR3aa: CASSRLHRGTEAFF

v_gene: TRBV5-6
d_gene: -
len: 14
abundance: -
j_gene: TRBJ1-4
CDR3nt: TGTGCCAGCGCCAGAAGACCTCTGGGCGAAAAACTGTTTTTT
CDR3aa: CASARRPLGEKLFF

v_gene: TRBV14
d_gene: -
len: 13
abundance: -
j_gene: TRBJ1-2
CDR3nt: TGTGCCAGCAGCCAAGCAGGAGCGGGTGGCTACACCTTC
CDR3aa: CASSQAGAGGYTF

v_gene: TRBV30
d_gene: -
len: 11
abundance: -
j_gene: TRBJ1-2
CDR3nt: TGTGCCTGGACGGGGGGCCTTGGCTACACCTTC
CDR3aa: CAWTGGLGYTF